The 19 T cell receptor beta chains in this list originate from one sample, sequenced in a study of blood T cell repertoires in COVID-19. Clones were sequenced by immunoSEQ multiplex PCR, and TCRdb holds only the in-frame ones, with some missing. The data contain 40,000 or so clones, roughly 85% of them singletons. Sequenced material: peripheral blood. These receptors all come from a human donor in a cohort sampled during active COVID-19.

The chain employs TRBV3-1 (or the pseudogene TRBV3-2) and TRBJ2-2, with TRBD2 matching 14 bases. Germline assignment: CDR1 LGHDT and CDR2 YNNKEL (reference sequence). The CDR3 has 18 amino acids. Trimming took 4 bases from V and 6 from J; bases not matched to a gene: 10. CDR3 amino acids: CASSLPGLAGDGAGELFF. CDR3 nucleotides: TGTGCCAGCAGCCTACCGGGACTAGCGGGGGATGGGGCCGGGGAGCTGTTTTTT.

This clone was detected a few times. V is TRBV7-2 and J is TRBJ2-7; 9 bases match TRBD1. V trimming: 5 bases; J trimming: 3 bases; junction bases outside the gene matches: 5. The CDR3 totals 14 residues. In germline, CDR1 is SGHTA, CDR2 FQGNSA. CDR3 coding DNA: TGTGCCAGCAGCGCGGACAGGGGATTCTACGAGCAGTACTTC. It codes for CASSADRGFYEQYF.

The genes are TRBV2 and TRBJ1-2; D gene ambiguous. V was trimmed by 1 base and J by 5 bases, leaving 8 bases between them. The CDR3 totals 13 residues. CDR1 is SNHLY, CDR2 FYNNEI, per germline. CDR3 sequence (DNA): TGTGCCAGCAGTGAAGATCTTCGGTATGGCTACACCTTC. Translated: CASSEDLRYGYTF.

Written as DNA, the CDR3 is TGTGCCAGCACCTCGGAAGCGGGAGTAAGGTACAATGAGCAGTTCTTC. Amino acid sequence: CASTSEAGVRYNEQFF. The chain combines TRBV5-6 with TRBJ2-1; 8 bases are a match to TRBD2. The CDR3 length is 16 residues. Germline V gene lookup returns CDR1 SGHDT and CDR2 YYEEEE. V shed 6 bases, J shed 4 bases, and the junction held 12 bases outside the gene matches.

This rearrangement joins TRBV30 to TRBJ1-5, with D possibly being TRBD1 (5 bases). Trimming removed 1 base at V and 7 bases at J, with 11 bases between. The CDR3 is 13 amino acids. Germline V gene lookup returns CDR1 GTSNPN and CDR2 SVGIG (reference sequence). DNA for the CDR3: TGTGCCTGGAGTGGTCAGGGAAAACAGCCCCAGCATTTT. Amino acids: CAWSGQGKQPQHF.

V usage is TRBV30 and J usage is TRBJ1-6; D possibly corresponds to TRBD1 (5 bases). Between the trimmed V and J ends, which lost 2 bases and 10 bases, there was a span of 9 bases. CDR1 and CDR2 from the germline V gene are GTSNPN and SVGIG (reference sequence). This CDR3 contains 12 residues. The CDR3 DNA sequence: TGTGCCTGGAGTCGGGCAGGGTCACCCCTCCACTTT. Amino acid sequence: CAWSRAGSPLHF.

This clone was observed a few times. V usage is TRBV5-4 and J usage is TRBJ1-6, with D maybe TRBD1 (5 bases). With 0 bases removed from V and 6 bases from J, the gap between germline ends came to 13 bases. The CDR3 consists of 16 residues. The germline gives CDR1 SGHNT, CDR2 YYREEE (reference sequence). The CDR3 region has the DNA TGTGCCAGCAGCTTGGTGGTACGGGGGTCTAATTCACCCCTCCACTTT. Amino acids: CASSLVVRGSNSPLHF.

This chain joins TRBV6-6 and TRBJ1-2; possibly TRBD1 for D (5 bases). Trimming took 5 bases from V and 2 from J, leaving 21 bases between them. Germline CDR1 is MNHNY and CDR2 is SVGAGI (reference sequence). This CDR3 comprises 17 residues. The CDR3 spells CASSPSTGGRGNYGYTF. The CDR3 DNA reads TGTGCCAGCAGTCCGTCAACTGGGGGGAGGGGAAACTATGGCTACACCTTC.

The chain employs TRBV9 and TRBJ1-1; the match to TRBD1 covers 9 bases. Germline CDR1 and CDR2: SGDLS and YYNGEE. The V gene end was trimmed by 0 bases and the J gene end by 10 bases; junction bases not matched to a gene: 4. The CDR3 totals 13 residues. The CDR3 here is CASSVGGQGGAFF. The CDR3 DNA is TGTGCCAGCAGCGTAGGGGGACAGGGAGGAGCTTTCTTT.

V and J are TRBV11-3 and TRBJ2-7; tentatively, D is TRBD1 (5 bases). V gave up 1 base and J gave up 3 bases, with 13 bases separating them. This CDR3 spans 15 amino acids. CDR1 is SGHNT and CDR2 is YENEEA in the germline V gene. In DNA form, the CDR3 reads TGTGCCAGCAGCTTAGCGGCAGGGAACGACTACGAGCAGTACTTC. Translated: CASSLAAGNDYEQYF.

The CDR3 nucleotides read TGTGCCAGCAGCCAAACGACAGGGGCTAATGAAAAACTGTTTTTT. Translated: CASSQTTGANEKLFF. The genes are TRBV3-1 (or the pseudogene TRBV3-2) and TRBJ1-4; TRBD1 matches at 8 bases. From germline, CDR1 is LGHDT and CDR2 YNNKEL (reference sequence). V gave up 2 bases and J gave up 3 bases; unmatched junction bases: 2. This CDR3 comprises 15 residues.

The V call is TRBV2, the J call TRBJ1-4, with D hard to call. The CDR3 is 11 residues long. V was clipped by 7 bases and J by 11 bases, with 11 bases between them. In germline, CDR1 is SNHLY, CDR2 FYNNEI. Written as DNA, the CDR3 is TGTGCCAGCAAGTTAGCCGCGAAACTGTTTTTT. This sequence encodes CASKLAAKLFF.

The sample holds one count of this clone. The CDR3 spells CASSRMGQLQTGELFF. The CDR3 region has the DNA TGTGCCAGCAGCCGCATGGGGCAGCTCCAAACCGGGGAGCTGTTTTTT. The J gene is TRBJ2-2, the V gene TRBV7-2, with D possibly matching TRBD1 (5 bases). In germline, CDR1 is SGHTA, CDR2 FQGNSA. V gave up 5 bases and J gave up 5 bases, with 18 bases separating them. This CDR3 contains 16 residues. The full variable domain, its missing parts supplied by reference TRBV7-2 and TRBJ2-2, is GAGVSQSPSNKVTEKGKDVELRCDPISGHTALYWYRQSLGQGLEFLIYFQGNSAPDKSGLPSDRFSAERTGGSVSTLTIQRTQQEDSAVYLCASSRMGQLQTGELFFGEGSRLTVL.

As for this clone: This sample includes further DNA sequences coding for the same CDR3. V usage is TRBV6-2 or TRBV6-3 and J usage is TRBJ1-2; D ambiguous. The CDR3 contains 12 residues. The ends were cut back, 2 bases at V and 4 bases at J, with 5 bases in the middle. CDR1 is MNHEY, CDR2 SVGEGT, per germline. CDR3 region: CASSYGSYGYTF. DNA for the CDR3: TGTGCCAGCAGTTACGGCAGCTATGGCTACACCTTC.

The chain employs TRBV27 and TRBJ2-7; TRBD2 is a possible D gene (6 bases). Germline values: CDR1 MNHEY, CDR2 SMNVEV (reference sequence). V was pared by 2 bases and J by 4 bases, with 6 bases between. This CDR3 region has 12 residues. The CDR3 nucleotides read TGTGCCAGCAGTTTAGGGGGGTACGAGCAGTACTTC. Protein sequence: CASSLGGYEQYF.

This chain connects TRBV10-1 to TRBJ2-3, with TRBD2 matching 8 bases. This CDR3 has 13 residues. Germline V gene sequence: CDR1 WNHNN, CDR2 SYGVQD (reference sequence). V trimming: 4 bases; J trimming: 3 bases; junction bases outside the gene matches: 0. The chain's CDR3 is CASSGGGTDTQYF. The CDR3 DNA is TGCGCCAGCAGTGGCGGGGGGACAGATACGCAGTATTTT.

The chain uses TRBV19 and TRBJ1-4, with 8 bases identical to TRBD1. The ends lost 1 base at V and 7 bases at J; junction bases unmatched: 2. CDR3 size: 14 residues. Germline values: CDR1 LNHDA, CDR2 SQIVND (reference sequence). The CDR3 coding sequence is TGTGCCAGTAGTATAGCGACAGGGGTTGAAAAACTGTTTTTT. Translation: CASSIATGVEKLFF.

CDR3 in amino acids: CASSPDNNLEAFF. CDR3 bases: TGTGCCAGCAGCCCCGACAATAACTTAGAAGCTTTCTTT. The chain combines TRBV7-8 with TRBJ1-1; D remains ambiguous. The germline gives CDR1 SGHVS, CDR2 FQNEAQ. V shed 5 bases and J shed 8 bases, with 15 bases lying between them. This CDR3 is 13 amino acids long.

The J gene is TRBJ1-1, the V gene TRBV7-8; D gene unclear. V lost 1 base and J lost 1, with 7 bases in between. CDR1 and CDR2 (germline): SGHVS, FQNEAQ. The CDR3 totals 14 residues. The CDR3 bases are TGTGCCAGCAGCTTAGATATTTCGAACACTGAAGCTTTCTTT. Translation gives CASSLDISNTEAFF.